Here is one T cell receptor beta chain with its context. Original processing methods: Researchers report that nucleated cell counts were estimated from reference gene primer amplification. Assay: immunoSEQ multiplex PCR; the TCRdb copy retains only in-frame clones and omits some. The DNA gave D and trimming, while V, J and clone size come from that table. Among 150,000 to 200,000 clones listed, roughly nine tenths were seen once. This entry is derived from a study of blood T cell repertoires in COVID-19. Study context: Both acute and convalescent COVID-19 samples were obtained from the United States, Italy and Spain. PBMCs, B-cell-depleted T cells, or T cells were the source of the cDNA or gDNA that made up the material.

This CDR3 is built from 11 residues. The V gene lost 3 bases and the J gene lost 14 bases, with 8 bases spanning the gap. Germline V lookup: CDR1 SEHNR, CDR2 FQNEAQ (reference sequence). Specimen: peripheral blood. The V gene is TRBV7-9, the J gene TRBJ1-6; D is unresolved. The receptor was isolated from a woman aged 70-85 years with acute or convalescent COVID-19. CDR3 region: CASSFREALHF. The CDR3 bases are TGTGCCAGCAGCTTCCGGGAGGCCCTCCACTTT.